This TCR beta chain was identified in a study of lung T cells in sarcoidosis with Löfgren's syndrome. MiXCR was run by TCRdb on the reads, yielding one entry per CDR3 protein. Of roughly 2,200 distinct CDR3 sequences listed, roughly 19% are singletons. For this clonotype: What it recognizes is unknown. The missing conserved phenylalanine or tryptophan at the end of this CDR3 makes a read error likely. The DNA is left out, because the CDR3 cannot be placed on it with certainty; the CDR3 is given as TCRdb lists it.

The CDR3 spans 15 residues, counting both ends. Germline CDR1 reads ENHRY; CDR2 reads SYGVKD. Whole-study results and caveats: The most expanded V genes in Löfgren's patients were reportedly TRAV12-1 and TRBV2. Multiple Löfgren's syndrome patients reportedly shared TRAV12-1 and TRBV2 CDR3 motifs.

The sample comprised CD4+ T cells from bronchoalveolar lavage. The V gene is TRBV10-3, the J gene TRBJ1-1. The receptor's source is a human donor with sarcoidosis (Löfgren's syndrome or another form), or a control subject (not recorded which). The CDR3 is CAISESQDLNTEAFL.